One and the same sample provided the 13 T cell receptor beta chains below, sequenced in a study of blood T cell repertoires in COVID-19. Measured with immunoSEQ multiplex PCR; TCRdb has only the in-frame clones, and not every one. The sample shows approximately 280,000 clones, around 90% of them seen only once. The material sequenced was peripheral blood. The receptors were gathered from a woman under 40 with COVID-19, enrolled during active disease.

This clone was seen just once. The chain employs TRBV12-3 or TRBV12-4 and TRBJ1-5; D ambiguous. The CDR3 totals 12 residues. The V gene lost 2 bases and the J gene lost 5 bases, with 4 bases spanning the gap. CDR3 in DNA: TGTGCCAGCAGTTTAACATATCAGCCCCAGCATTTT. Protein sequence: CASSLTYQPQHF.

This clone was detected once. This chain connects TRBV11-2 to TRBJ2-1; 7 bases fit TRBD2. Trimming cost V 2 bases and J 4 bases; bases outside gene matches: 8. The length of the CDR3 is 16 residues. Germline CDR1 reads SGHAT; CDR2 reads FQNNGV. CDR3 coding DNA: TGTGCCAGCAGCTTAATTGTAGCGGGTCCTTACAATGAGCAGTTCTTC. Translated, it gives CASSLIVAGPYNEQFF. The entire variable domain, with the rest obtained from reference TRBV11-2 and TRBJ2-1, is as follows: EAGVAQSPRYKIIEKRQSVAFWCNPISGHATLYWYQQILGQGPKLLIQFQNNGVVDDSQLPKDRFSAERLKGVDSTLKIQPAKLEDSAVYLCASSLIVAGPYNEQFFGPGTRLTVL.

This clone was recorded many times. This chain uses TRBV2 with TRBJ2-1, with D tentatively TRBD1 (6 bases). Germline V gene sequence: CDR1 SNHLY, CDR2 FYNNEI. The CDR3 has 11 residues. The V and J ends lost 9 bases and 4 bases respectively, with 7 bases between them. CDR3 sequence (DNA): TGTGCCAGTAGGGGGTACAATGAGCAGTTCTTC. It encodes CASRGYNEQFF.

This clone is a singleton in its sample. The sample carries other DNA sequences with the same CDR3. The rearrangement uses TRBV10-3 and TRBJ1-2; TRBD1 agrees at 7 bases. Germline V gives CDR1 ENHRY, CDR2 SYGVKD. This CDR3 spans 13 amino acids. The V and J ends lost 6 bases and 4 bases, in that order; junction bases with no gene match: 5. The CDR3 DNA reads TGTGCCATCAGCACAGGGGAGGCCTATGGCTACACCTTC. Its translation is CAISTGEAYGYTF.

This clone was detected only once. The genes are TRBV15 and TRBJ1-4; 11 nucleotides match TRBD1. The V gene end was trimmed by 1 base and the J gene end by 14 bases; junction bases not matched to a gene: 9. The CDR3 length is 15 residues. Looked up from germline, CDR1 is LNHNV and CDR2 is YYDKDF (reference sequence). CDR3 in DNA: TGTGCCACCAGCAGAGCTGAGGGACAGGGGGTCGGGCTGTTTTTT. Its translation is CATSRAEGQGVGLFF.

The rearrangement joins TRBV3-1 (or the pseudogene TRBV3-2) to TRBJ2-7; tentative D call: TRBD2 (7 bases). Trimming pared 0 bases from V and 3 bases from J, leaving 18 bases between. Looked up from germline, CDR1 is LGHDT and CDR2 is YNNKEL (reference sequence). CDR3 length: 17 residues. The CDR3 DNA sequence: TGTGCCAGCAGCCAAGAGGGCGGGGGCCGGGATGACTACGAGCAGTACTTC. Its translation is CASSQEGGGRDDYEQYF.

The sample holds a few counts of this clone. The rearrangement uses TRBV7-2 and TRBJ2-5; 8 bases map to TRBD1. Trimming removed 7 bases from V and 1 base from J; junction bases left unmatched: 8. The CDR3 sequence is 15 residues long. Germline V gives CDR1 SGHTA, CDR2 FQGNSA. Here the CDR3 DNA reads TGTGCCAGCACCGCGACAGGGGTAATCCAAGAGACCCAGTACTTC. Its protein product is CASTATGVIQETQYF.

The J gene is TRBJ2-1, the V gene TRBV5-1; TRBD2 might be the D (5 bases). Trimming removed 4 bases from V and 5 bases from J, with 16 bases in between. CDR1 and CDR2 (germline): SGHRS, YFSETQ. This CDR3 has 15 residues. The CDR3 region is CASSLTGLADNEQFF. CDR3 coding DNA: TGCGCCAGCAGCCTAACTGGGCTAGCAGACAATGAGCAGTTCTTC.

CDR3 sequence (DNA): TGTGCCAGCAGTTTGCTCGGGAGGGCCGTCAATGAGCAGTTCTTC. It specifies CASSLLGRAVNEQFF. The rearrangement joins TRBV28 to TRBJ2-1, with TRBD2 identical over 8 bases. The germline V gene encodes CDR1 MDHEN and CDR2 SYDVKM. The CDR3 spans 15 residues. The junction had 7 bases not matched to a gene; V was cut back by 3 bases and J by 6 bases.

V is TRBV9 and J is TRBJ2-2; TRBD2 matches at 7 bases. Germline V gene data show CDR1 as SGDLS and CDR2 as YYNGEE. CDR3 length equals 18 residues. V lost 0 bases and J lost 6; bases outside the gene matches: 14. In nucleotides, the CDR3 is TGTGCCAGCAGCGTAGTAGAGGGAGGGAGTAGCCTGGCCGGGGAGCTGTTTTTT. Residues: CASSVVEGGSSLAGELFF.

CDR3 DNA sequence: TGTGCCAGCAGCCCTGGGGTACTAGCGGGAGCAAACAATGAGCAGTTCTTC. Amino acid sequence: CASSPGVLAGANNEQFF. V is TRBV14 and J is TRBJ2-1, with TRBD2 identical over 11 bases. This CDR3 has 17 amino acids. V lost 4 bases, J lost 5 bases, and 10 bases stayed unmatched. CDR1 is SGHDN and CDR2 is FVKESK in the germline V gene.

Only a few counts were recorded for this clone. The CDR3 coding sequence is TGTGCCAGCAGCGCGCAACCTAGCGGGATCACAGATACGCAGTATTTT. As protein: CASSAQPSGITDTQYF. This sequence joins TRBV7-3 and TRBJ2-3; 9 bases are shared with TRBD2. Germline V gene data show CDR1 as SGHTA and CDR2 as FQGTGA. J gave up 2 bases and V 5 bases, and 8 bases lay outside the gene matches. The length of the CDR3 is 16 residues.

The DNA for the CDR3 is TGTGCCAGCAGTGCCCATAGCGGGCAAGAGACCCAGTACTTC. The encoded protein is CASSAHSGQETQYF. The V and J genes are TRBV6-2 or TRBV6-3 and TRBJ2-5, with 7 bases identical to TRBD2. This CDR3 has 14 residues. The junction had 5 bases not matched to a gene; V was cut back by 5 bases and J by 2 bases. Per germline, CDR1 MNHEY and CDR2 SVGEGT.